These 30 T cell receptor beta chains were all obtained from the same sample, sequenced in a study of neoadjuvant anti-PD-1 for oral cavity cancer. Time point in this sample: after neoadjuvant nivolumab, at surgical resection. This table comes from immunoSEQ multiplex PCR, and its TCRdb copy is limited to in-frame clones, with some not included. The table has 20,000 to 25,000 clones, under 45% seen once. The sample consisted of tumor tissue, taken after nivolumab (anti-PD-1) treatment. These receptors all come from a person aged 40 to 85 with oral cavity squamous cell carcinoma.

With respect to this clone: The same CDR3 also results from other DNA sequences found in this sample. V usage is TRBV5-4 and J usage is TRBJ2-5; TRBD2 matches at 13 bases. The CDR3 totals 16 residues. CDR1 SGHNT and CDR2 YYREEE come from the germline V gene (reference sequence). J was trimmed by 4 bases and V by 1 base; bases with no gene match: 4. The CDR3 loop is CASSLRTSGGGETQYF. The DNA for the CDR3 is TGTGCCAGCAGCTTGAGGACTAGCGGGGGTGGAGAGACCCAGTACTTC.

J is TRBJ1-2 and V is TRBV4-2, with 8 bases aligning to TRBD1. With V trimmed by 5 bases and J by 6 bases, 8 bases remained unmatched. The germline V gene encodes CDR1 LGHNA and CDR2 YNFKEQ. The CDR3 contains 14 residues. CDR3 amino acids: CASSAAGGRDGYTF. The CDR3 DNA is TGTGCCAGCAGCGCGGCAGGGGGCCGGGATGGCTACACCTTC.

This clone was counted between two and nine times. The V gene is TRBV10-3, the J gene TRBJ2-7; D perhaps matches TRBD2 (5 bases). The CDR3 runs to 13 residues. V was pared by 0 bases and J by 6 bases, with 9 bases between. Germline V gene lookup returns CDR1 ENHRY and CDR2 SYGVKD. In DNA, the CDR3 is TGTGCCATCAGTGAGTCGGGAGCCACCGAGCAGTACTTC. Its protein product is CAISESGATEQYF.

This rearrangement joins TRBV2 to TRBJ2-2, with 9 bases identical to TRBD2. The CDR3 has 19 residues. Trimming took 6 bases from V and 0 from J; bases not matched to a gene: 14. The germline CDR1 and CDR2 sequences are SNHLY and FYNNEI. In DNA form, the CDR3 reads TGTGCCAGCAGACCTTGGGCTAGCGGGGAGTTCGCGAACACCGGGGAGCTGTTTTTT. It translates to CASRPWASGEFANTGELFF.

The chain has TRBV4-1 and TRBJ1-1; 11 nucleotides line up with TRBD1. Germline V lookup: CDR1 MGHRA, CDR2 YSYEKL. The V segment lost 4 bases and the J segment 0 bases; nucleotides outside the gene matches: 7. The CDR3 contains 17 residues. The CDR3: CASSRGTGGQMNTEAFF. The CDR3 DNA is TGCGCCAGCAGCCGCGGGACAGGGGGTCAGATGAACACTGAAGCTTTCTTT.

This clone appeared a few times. The CDR3 DNA is TGTGCCATCAGGGGAGAGTGGAACACTGAAGCTTTCTTT. Translating gives CAIRGEWNTEAFF. The rearrangement links TRBV10-3 to TRBJ1-1; D uncertain. Germline values: CDR1 ENHRY, CDR2 SYGVKD. CDR3 length equals 13 residues. V was clipped by 6 bases and J by 1 base, with 9 bases between them.

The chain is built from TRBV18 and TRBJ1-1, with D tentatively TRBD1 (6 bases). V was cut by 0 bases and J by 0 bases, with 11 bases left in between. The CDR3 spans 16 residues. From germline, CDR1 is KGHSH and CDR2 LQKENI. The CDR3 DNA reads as TGTGCCAGCTCACCACCGGAAGCAGGGGTGAACACTGAAGCTTTCTTT. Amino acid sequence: CASSPPEAGVNTEAFF.

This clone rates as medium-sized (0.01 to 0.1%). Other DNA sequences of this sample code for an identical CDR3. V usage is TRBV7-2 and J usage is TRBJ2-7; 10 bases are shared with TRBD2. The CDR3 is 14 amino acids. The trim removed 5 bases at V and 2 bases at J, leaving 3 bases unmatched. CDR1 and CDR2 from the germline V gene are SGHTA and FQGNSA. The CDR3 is CASSPTSGTYEQYF. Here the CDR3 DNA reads TGTGCCAGCAGCCCCACTAGCGGGACCTACGAGCAGTACTTC.

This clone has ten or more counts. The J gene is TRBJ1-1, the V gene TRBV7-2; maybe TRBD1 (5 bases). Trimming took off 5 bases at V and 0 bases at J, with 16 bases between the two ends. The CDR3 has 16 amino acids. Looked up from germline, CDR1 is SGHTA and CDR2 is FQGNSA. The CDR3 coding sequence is TGTGCCAGCAGCCCAGGGCACGGTGAAATGAACACTGAAGCTTTCTTT. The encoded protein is CASSPGHGEMNTEAFF.

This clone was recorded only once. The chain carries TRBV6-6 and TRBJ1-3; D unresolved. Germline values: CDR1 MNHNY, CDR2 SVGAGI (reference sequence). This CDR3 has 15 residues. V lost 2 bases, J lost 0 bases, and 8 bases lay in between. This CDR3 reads CASSYKPSSGNTIYF. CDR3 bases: TGTGCCAGCAGTTACAAGCCTTCCTCTGGAAACACCATATATTTT.

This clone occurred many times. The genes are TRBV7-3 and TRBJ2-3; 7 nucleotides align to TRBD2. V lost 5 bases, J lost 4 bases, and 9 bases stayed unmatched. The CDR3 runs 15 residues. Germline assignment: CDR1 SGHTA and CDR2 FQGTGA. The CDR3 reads CASSVRAGVADTQYF. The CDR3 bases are TGTGCCAGCAGCGTTAGGGCGGGGGTTGCAGATACGCAGTATTTT.

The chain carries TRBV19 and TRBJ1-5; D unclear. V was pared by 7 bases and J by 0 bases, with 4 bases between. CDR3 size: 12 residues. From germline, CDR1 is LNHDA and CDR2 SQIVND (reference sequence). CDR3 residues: CASKGSNQPQHF. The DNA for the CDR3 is TGTGCCAGTAAGGGTAGCAATCAGCCCCAGCATTTT. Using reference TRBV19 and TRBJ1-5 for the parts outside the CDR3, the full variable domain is DGGITQSPKYLFRKEGQNVTLSCEQNLNHDAMYWYRQDPGQGLRLIYYSQIVNDFQKGDIAEGYSVSREKKESFPLTVTSAQKNPTAFYLCASKGSNQPQHFGDGTRLSIL.

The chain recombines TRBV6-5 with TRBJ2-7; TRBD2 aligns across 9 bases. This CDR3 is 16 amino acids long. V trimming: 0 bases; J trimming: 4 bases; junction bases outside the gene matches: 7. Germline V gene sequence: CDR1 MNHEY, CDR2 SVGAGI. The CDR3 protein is CASSYSAKLAGYEQYF. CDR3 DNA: TGTGCCAGCAGTTACTCGGCGAAACTAGCGGGTTACGAGCAGTACTTC.

The CDR3 loop is CASSGQGAYNEQFF. In DNA form, the CDR3 reads TGCGCCAGCAGTGGACAGGGGGCTTACAATGAGCAGTTCTTC. This chain joins TRBV10-1 and TRBJ2-1, with 10 positions matching TRBD1. Germline values: CDR1 WNHNN, CDR2 SYGVQD (reference sequence). The J segment lost 4 bases and the V segment lost 4 bases, leaving 1 base of the junction unmatched. The CDR3 has 14 amino acids.

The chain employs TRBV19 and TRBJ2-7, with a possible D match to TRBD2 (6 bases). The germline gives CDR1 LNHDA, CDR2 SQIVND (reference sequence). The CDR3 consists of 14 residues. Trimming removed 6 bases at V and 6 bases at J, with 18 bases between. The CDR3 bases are TGTGCCAGTAGCCCGGGAGCGAGAAGCGCCGAGCAGTACTTC. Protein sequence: CASSPGARSAEQYF. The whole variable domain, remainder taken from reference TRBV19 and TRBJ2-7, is DGGITQSPKYLFRKEGQNVTLSCEQNLNHDAMYWYRQDPGQGLRLIYYSQIVNDFQKGDIAEGYSVSREKKESFPLTVTSAQKNPTAFYLCASSPGARSAEQYFGPGTRLTVT.

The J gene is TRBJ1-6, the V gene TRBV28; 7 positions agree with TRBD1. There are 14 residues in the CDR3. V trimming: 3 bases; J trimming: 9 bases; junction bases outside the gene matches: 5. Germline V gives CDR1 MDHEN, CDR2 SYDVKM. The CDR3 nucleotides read TGTGCCAGCAGTTTCGGACAGGAGAGTTCACCCCTCCACTTT. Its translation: CASSFGQESSPLHF.

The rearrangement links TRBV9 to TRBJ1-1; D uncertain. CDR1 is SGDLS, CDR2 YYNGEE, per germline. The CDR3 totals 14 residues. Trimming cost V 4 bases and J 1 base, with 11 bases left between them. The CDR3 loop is CASSRGSRNTEAFF. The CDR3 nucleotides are TGTGCCAGCAGCCGCGGGTCGAGGAACACTGAAGCTTTCTTT.

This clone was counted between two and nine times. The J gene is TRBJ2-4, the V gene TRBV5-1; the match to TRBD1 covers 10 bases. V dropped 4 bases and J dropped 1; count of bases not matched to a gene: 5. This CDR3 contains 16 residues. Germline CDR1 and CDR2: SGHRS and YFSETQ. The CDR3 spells CASSPGQGEAKNIQYF. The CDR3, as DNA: TGCGCCAGCAGCCCCGGACAGGGGGAGGCCAAAAACATTCAGTACTTC.

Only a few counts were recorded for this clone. As DNA, the CDR3 is TGTGCCAGCAGCCCTCCTACAGGGGGCTATGGCTACACCTTC. Translation gives CASSPPTGGYGYTF. The V call is TRBV7-3, the J call TRBJ1-2, with 8 bases identical to TRBD1. V lost 5 bases to trimming and J lost 4 bases; unmatched junction nucleotides: 6. The CDR3 length is 14 residues. CDR1 is SGHTA, CDR2 FQGTGA, per germline.

The CDR3 region is CASSVGRTKTTEAFF. In DNA, the CDR3 is TGTGCCAGCAGCGTAGGTCGCACGAAGACCACTGAAGCTTTCTTT. This chain links TRBV9 with TRBJ1-1; no definite D call. The CDR3 has 15 amino acids. Per germline, CDR1 SGDLS and CDR2 YYNGEE. V was shortened by 0 bases and J by 4 bases, with 13 bases between the two germline ends.

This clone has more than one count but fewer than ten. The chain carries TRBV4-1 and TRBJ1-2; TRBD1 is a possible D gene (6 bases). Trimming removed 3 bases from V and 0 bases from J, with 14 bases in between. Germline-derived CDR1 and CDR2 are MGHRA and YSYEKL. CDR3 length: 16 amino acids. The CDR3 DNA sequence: TGCGCCAGCAGCCAGGTTTGGGACACTGCTAACTATGGCTACACCTTC. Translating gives CASSQVWDTANYGYTF.

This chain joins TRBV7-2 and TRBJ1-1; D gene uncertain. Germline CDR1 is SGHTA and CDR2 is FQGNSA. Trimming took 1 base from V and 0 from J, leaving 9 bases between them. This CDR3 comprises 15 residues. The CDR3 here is CASSLDRTLNTEAFF. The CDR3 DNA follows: TGTGCCAGCAGCTTAGACAGAACTTTGAACACTGAAGCTTTCTTT. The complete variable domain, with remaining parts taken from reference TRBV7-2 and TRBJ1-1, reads GAGVSQSPSNKVTEKGKDVELRCDPISGHTALYWYRQSLGQGLEFLIYFQGNSAPDKSGLPSDRFSAERTGGSVSTLTIQRTQQEDSAVYLCASSLDRTLNTEAFFGQGTRLTVV.

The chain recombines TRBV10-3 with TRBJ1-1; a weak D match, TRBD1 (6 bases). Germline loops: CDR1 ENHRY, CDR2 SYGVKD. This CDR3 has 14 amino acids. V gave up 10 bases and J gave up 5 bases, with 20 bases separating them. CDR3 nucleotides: TGTGCCAGCACCCCGGGACAAGAATATACTGAAGCTTTCTTT. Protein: CASTPGQEYTEAFF.

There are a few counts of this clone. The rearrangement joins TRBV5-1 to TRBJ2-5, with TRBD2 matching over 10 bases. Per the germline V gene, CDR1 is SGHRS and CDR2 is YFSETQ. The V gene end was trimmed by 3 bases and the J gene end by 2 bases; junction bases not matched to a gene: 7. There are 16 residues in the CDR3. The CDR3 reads CASSWMVAGGQETQYF. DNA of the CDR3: TGCGCCAGCAGCTGGATGGTAGCGGGGGGACAAGAGACCCAGTACTTC.

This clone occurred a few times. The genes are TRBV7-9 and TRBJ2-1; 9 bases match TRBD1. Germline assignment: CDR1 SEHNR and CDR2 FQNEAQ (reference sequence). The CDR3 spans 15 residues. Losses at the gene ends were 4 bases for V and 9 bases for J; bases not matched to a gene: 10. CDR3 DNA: TGTGCCAGCAGCTCGACAGGGGGGGAACGGGGTGAGCAGTTCTTC. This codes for CASSSTGGERGEQFF.

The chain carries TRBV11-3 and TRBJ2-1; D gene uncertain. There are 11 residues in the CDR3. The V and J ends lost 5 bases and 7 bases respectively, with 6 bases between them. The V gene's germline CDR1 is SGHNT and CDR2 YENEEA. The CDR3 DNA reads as TGTGCCAGCAGCCAGGAGAATGAGCAGTTCTTC. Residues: CASSQENEQFF.

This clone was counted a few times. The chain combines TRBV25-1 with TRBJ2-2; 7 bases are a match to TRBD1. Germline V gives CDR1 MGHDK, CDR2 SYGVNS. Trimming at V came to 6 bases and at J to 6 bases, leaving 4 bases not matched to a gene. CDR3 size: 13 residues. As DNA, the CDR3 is TGTGCCAGCAGATCACAGGGGTCCGGGGAGCTGTTTTTT. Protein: CASRSQGSGELFF.

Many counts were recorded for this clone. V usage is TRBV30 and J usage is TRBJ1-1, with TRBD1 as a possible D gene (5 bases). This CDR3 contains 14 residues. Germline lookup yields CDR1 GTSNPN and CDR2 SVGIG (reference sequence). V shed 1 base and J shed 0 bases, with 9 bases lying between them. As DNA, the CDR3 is TGTGCCTGGAGTGAGTGGGGCATGAACACTGAAGCTTTCTTT. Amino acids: CAWSEWGMNTEAFF.

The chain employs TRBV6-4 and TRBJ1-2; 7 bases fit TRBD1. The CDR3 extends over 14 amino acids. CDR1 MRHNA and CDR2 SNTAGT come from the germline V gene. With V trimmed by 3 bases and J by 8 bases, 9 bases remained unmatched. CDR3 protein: CASSEDRQGRGYTF. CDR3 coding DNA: TGTGCCAGCAGTGAAGACCGACAGGGACGGGGCTACACCTTC.

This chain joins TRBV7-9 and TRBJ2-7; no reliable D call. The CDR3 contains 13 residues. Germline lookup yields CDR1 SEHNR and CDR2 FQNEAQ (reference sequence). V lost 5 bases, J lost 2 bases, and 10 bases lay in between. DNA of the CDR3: TGTGCCAGCAGCCCGCCACGAGCCTACGAGCAGTACTTC. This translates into CASSPPRAYEQYF.